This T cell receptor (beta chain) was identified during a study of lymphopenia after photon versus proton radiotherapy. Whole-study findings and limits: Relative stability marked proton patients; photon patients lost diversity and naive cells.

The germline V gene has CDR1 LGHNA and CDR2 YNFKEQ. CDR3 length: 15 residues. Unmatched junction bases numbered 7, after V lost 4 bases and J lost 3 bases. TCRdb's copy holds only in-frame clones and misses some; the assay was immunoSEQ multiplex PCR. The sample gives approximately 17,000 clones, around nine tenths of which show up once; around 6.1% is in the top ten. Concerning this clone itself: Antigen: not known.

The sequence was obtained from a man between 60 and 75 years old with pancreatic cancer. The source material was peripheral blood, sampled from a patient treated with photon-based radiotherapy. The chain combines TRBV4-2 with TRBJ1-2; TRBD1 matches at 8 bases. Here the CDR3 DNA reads TGTGCCAGCAGCCCTGGACAGGGTTTGCACTATGGCTACACCTTC. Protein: CASSPGQGLHYGYTF.